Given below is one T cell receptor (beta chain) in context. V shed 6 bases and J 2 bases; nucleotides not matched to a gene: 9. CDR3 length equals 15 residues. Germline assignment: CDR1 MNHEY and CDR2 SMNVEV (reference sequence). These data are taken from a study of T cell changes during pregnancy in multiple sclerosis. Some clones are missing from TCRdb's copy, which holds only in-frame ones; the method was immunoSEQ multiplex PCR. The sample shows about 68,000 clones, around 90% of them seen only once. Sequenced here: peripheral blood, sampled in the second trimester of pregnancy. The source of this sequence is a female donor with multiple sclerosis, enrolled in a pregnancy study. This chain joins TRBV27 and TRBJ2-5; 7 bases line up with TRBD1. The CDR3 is CASRLRQGTQETQYF. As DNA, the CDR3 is TGTGCCAGCAGGCTCCGACAGGGTACGCAAGAGACCCAGTACTTC.